The sequence of this T cell receptor beta chain was determined in a study of identical twins. Each CDR3 protein is one row after TCRdb ran MiXCR on the 5' RACE reads. The table has about 890,000 distinct CDR3 sequences, 10% to 15% seen once. This clonotype was seen repeatedly, ten times or more. The CDR3 is 16 residues long. The V gene lost 3 bases and the J gene lost 7 bases, with 19 bases spanning the gap. The same sample was also studied in work on yellow fever vaccine responses in identical twins.

This clonotype was sampled from a woman between 18 and 29 years old in good health. Sequencing input: PBMCs. The rearrangement links TRBV12-3 or TRBV12-4 to TRBJ1-5, with D possibly TRBD1 on 6 matching bases. This chain's CDR3 is CASSFRGPQGSQPQHF. The CDR3 nucleotides read TGTGCCAGCAGTTTTCGGGGGCCCCAGGGTTCACAGCCCCAGCATTTT.